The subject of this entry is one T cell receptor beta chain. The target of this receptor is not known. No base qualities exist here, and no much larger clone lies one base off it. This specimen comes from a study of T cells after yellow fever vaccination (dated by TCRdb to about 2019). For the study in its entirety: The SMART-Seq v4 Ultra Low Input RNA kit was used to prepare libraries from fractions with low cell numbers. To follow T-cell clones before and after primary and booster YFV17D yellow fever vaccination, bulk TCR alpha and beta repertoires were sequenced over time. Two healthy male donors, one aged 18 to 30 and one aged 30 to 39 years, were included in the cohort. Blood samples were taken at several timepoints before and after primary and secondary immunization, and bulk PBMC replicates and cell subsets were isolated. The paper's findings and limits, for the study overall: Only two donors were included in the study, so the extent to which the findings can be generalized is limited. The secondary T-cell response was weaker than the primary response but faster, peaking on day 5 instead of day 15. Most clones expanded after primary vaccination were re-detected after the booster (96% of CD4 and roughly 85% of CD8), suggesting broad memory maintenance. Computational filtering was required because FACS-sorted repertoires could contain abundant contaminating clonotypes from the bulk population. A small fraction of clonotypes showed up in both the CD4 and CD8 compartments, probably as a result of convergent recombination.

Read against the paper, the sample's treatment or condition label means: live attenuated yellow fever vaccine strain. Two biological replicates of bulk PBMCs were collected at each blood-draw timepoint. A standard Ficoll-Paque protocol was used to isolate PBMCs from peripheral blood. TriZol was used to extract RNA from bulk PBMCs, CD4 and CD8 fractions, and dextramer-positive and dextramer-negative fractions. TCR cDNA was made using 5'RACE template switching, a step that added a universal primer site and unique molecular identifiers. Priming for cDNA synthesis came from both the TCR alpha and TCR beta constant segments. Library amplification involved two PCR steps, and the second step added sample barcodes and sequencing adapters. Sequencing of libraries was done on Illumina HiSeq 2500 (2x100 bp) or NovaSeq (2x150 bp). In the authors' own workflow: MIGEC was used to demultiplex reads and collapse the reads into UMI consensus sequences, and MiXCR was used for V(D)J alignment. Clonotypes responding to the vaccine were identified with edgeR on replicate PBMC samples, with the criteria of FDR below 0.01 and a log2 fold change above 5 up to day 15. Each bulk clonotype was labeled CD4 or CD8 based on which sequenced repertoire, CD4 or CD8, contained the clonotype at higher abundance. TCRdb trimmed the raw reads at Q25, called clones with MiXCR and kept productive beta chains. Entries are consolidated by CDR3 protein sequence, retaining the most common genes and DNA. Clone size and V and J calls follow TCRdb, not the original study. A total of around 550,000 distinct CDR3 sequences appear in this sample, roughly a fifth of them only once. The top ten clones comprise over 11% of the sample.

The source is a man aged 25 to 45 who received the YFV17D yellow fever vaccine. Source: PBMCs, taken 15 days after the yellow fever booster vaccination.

The sequenced DNA: TGCGCCAGCAGCCAAGAAGGACAGGGAGGATCACCCCTCCACTTT. The resulting protein is CASSQEGQGGSPLHF. The chain was built from TRBV4-3 and TRBJ1-6, and 8 bases in between align with TRBD1. The CDR3 starts with the cysteine, ends with the phenylalanine, and has 15 residues. Of the read, only the CDR3 DNA is kept; its 45 bases are in frame from base 1. For this chain, trimming is 0 bases at the V end and 10 bases at the J end, and the number of junction bases without a gene match is 5. CDR1 and CDR2 were assigned from the germline V gene as LGHNA and YSLEER.